The T cell receptor (beta chain) described here comes from a study of blood T cell repertoires in COVID-19. CDR1 and CDR2 (germline): MNHEY, SVGAGI. V shed 6 bases, J shed 7 bases, and the junction held 3 bases outside the gene matches. The CDR3 loop spans 11 amino acids. TCRdb's copy holds only in-frame clones and misses some; the assay was immunoSEQ multiplex PCR. The data hold some 150,000 clones, with 80% to 90% observed a single time. This clone has only a few counts. This chain joins TRBV6-5 and TRBJ2-7; 7 nucleotides agree with TRBD1. The receptor was isolated from a woman aged 55-69 years with COVID-19, enrolled during active disease. The source material was peripheral blood. The CDR3 protein is CASSWGQEQYF. For the CDR3, the DNA is TGTGCCAGCAGCTGGGGACAGGAGCAGTACTTC.